The clone carrying this T cell receptor (beta chain) was observed a few times. Its antigen is unidentified. This entry comes from a study of blood T cells in healthy people across ages. Broader study findings: A conclusive naive versus antigen-experienced comparison was prevented by the unsorted PBMCs.

The authors ran a second PCR of about 7 to 12 cycles using a sample-barcoded 5' primer and a J-beta primer mix. MiXCR was run by TCRdb on the 5' RACE reads, yielding one entry per CDR3 protein. This repertoire shows hundreds of thousands of distinct CDR3 sequences, about 25% found once; its top ten account for just under 9%. These data were also filed under a second study, of T cells of mothers and their children.

The source material was blood. The receptor's source is a boy under 18 in good health.

CDR3 protein: CASSLVDINTEAFF. CDR3 DNA sequence: TGTGCCAGCAGTTTGGTAGACATTAACACTGAAGCTTTCTTT. The chain uses TRBV28 and TRBJ1-1; D not certain. V was clipped by 3 bases and J by 2 bases, with 10 bases between them. Germline values: CDR1 MDHEN, CDR2 SYDVKM. The length of the CDR3 is 14 residues.